This TCR beta chain appears in the sequencing data of a study of regulatory dendritic cells for organ transplantation listed by TCRdb under 2017. Background for the entire study: TCRbeta repertoires were sequenced from sorted naive and memory CD4+ and CD8+ T cells before and after allostimulation with regulatory or mature dendritic cells.

TCRbeta CDR3 regions were amplified by multiplexed two-step PCR using Vbeta-specific forward primers and Jbeta-specific reverse primers. Through the immunoSEQ service, TCRbeta libraries were sequenced on an Illumina instrument. Under the source paper's analysis protocol: V, D and J genes were assigned using IMGT annotation, and counts were corrected for multiplex PCR bias using synthetic CDR3 analogues. Repertoire clonality was computed in the immunoSEQ Analyzer as one minus normalized Shannon entropy. Clonal expansion was defined using Fisher's exact test with Benjamini-Hochberg false discovery rate control and a two-tailed threshold of P<0.01. In TCRdb, the immuneACCESS table is reduced to in-frame sequences with V and J assigned. These tables do not hold every clone; where another copy was compared, an unresolved V gene accounts for under half, and the others remain unexplained. The DNA gave D and trimming, while V, J and clone size come from that table. Within this sample are roughly 35,000 clones, with about 88% of them counted one time only. The top ten hold just over 0.06% of the sample.

V and J are trimmed by 1 base and 1 base, and the gene matches miss 5 bases of the junction. The germline V gene yields LGHNA for CDR1 and YNFKEQ for CDR2. Measured from the cysteine to the phenylalanine, the CDR3 is 16 residues long. Only the CDR3 part of the read is kept: 48 bases, read in frame from the first base. The paper as a whole reports these results and caveats: The repertoires of naive CD4+ and CD8+ T cells were highly diverse, while memory cell repertoires were less diverse, with memory CD8+ cells being the most oligoclonal. Among the resting subsets, memory CD8+ T cells contained the most alloreactive TCR clonotypes. Only a couple of subjects were sequenced, and the authors noted considerable between-individual heterogeneity in the alloreactive memory CD8+ T cell pool. Allostimulation expanded memory CD8+ clones in both subjects, but regulatory dendritic cells appeared to induce more limited expansion than mature dendritic cells.

On this clone: The antigen this receptor binds is unknown. No base qualities exist here, and no much larger clone lies one base off it.

FACS was used to sort CD4+ or CD8+ cells into naive T cells (CD45RA+) and memory T cells (CD45RO+). T cells for TCR sequencing came from two healthy control subjects. For the mixed lymphocyte reactions, sorted T cell subsets left unstimulated acted as baseline controls. The Qiagen DNeasy Blood & Tissue Kit was used for extraction of genomic DNA. The sample comprised naive CD4+ T cells from blood. The cell subset or site label corresponds to: CD45RA+ naive T cells. The sequence links TRBV4-2 to TRBJ2-7, with 9 middle bases fitting TRBD2. The TCR sequence derives from a human donor in good health. The nucleotide sequence reads TGTGCCAGCAGCCAAGCTACTAGCGGGTCTTCCTACGAGCAGTACTTC. Translated, it gives CASSQATSGSSYEQYF.